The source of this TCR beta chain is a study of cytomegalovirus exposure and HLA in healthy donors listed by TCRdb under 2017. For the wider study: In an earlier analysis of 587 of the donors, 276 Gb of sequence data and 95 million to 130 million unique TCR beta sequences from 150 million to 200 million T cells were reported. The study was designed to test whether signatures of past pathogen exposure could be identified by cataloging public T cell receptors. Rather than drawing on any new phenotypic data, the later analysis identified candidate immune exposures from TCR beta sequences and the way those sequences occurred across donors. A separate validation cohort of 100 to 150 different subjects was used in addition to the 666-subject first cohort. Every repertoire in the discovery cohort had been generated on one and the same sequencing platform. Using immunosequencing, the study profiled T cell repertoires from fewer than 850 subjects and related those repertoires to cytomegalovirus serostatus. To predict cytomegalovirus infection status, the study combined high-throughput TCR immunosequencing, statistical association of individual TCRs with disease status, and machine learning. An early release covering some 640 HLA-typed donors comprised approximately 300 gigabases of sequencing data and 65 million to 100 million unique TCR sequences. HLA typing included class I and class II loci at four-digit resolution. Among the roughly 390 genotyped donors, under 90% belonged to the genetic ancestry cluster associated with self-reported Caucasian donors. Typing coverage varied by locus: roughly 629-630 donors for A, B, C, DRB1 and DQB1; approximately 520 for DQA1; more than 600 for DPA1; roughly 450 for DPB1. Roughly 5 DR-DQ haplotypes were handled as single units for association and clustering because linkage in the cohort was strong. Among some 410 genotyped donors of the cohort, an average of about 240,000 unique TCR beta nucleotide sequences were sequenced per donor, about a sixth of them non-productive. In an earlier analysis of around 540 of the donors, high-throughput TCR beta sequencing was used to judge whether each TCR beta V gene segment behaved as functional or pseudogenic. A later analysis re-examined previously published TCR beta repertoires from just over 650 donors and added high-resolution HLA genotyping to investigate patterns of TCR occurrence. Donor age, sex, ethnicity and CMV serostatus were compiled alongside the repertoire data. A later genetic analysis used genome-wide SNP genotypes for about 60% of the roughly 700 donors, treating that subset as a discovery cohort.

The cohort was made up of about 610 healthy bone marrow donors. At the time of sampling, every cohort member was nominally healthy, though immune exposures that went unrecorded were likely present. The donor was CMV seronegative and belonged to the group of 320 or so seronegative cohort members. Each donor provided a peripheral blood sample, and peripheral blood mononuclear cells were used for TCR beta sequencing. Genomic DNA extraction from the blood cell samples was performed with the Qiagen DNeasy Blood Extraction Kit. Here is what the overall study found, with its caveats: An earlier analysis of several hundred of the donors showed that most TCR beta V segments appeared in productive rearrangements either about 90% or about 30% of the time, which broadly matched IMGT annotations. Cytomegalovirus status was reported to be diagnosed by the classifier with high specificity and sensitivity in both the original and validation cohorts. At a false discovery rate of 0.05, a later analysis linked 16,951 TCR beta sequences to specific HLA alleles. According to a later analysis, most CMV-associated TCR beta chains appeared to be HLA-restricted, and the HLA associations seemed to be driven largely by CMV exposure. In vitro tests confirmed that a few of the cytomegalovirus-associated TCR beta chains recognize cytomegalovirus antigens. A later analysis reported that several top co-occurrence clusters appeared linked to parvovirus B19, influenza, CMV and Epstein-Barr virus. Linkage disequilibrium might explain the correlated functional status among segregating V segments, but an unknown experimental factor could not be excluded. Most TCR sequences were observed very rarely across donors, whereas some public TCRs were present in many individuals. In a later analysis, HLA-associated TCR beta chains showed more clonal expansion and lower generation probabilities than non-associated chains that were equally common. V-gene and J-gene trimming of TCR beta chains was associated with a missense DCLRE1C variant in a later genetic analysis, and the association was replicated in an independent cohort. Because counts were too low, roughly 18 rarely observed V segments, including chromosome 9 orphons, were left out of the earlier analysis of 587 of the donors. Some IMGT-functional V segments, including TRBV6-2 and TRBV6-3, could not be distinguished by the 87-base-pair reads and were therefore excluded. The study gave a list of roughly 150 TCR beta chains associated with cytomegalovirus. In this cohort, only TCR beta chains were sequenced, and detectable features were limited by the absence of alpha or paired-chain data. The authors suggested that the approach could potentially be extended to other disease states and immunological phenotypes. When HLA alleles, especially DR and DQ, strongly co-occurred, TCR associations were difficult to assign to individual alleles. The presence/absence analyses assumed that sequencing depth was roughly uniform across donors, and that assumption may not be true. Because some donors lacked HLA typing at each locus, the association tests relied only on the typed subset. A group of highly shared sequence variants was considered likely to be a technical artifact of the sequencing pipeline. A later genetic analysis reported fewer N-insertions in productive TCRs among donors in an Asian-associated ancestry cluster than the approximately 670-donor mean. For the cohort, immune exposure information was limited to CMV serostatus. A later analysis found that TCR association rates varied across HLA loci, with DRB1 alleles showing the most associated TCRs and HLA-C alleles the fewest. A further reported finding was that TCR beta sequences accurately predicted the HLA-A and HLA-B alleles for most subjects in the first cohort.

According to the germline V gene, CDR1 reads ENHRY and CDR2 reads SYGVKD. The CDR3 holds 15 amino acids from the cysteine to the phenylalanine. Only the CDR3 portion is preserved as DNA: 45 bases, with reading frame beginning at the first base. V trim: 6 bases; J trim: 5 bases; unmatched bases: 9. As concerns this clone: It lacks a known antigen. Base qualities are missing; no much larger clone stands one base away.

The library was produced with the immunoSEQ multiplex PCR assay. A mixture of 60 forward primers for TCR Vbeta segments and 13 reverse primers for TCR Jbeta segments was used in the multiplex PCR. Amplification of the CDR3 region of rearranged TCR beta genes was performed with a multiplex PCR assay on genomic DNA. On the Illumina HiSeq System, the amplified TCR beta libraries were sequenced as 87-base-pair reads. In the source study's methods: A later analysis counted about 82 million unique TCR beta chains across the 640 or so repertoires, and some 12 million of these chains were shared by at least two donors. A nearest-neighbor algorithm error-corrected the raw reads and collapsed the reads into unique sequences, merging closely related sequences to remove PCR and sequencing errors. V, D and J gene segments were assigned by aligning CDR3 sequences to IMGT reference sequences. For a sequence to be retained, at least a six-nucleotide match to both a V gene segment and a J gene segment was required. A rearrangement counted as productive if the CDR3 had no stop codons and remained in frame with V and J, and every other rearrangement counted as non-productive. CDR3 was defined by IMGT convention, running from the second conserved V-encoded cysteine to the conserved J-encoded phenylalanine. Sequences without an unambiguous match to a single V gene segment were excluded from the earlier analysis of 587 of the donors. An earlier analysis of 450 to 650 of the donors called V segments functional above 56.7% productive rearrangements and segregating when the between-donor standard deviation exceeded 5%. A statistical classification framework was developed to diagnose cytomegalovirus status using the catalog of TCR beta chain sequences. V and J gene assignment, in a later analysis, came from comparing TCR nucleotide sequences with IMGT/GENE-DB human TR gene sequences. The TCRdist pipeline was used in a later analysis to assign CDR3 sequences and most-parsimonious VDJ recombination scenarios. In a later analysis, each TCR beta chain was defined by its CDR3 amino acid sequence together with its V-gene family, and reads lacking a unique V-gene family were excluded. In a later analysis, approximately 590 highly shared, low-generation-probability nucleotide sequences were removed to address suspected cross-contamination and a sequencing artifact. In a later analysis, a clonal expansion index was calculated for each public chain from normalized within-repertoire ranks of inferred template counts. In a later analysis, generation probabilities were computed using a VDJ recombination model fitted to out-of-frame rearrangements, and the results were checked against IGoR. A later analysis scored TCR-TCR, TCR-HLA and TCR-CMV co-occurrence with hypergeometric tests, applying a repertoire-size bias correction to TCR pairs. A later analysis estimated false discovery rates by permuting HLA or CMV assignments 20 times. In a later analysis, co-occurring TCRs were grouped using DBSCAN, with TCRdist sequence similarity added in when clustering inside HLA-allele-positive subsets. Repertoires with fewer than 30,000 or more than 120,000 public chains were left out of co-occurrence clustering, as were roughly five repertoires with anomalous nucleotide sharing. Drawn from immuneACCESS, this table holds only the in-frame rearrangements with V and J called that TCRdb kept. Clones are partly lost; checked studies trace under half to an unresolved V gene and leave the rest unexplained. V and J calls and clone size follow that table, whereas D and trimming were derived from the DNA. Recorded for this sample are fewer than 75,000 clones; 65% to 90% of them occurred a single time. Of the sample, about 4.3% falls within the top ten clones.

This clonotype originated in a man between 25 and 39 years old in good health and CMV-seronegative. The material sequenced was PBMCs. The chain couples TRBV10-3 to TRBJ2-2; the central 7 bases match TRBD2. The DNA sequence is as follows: TGTGCCATCAGCTCACGACTAGCCTGGACCGGGGAGCTGTTTTTT. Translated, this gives CAISSRLAWTGELFF.